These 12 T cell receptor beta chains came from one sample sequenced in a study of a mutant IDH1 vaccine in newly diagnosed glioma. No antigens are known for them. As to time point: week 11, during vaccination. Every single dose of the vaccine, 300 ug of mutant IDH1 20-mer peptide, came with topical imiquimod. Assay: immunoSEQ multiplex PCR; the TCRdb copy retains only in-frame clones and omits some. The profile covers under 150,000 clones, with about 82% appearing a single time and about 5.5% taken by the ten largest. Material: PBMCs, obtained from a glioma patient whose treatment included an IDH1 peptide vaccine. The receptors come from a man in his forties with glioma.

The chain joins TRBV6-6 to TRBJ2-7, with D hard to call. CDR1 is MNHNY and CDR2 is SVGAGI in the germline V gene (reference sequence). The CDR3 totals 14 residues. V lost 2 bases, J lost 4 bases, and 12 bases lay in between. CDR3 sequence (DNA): TGTGCCAGCAGTTACGCTGGGGATCCTTACGAGCAGTACTTC. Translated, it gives CASSYAGDPYEQYF.

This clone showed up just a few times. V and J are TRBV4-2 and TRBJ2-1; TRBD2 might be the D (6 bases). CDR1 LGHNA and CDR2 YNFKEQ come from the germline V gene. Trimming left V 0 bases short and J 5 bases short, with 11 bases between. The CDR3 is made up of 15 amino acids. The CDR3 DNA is TGTGCCAGCAGCCAAGATACTAGCTACGACAATGAGCAGTTCTTC. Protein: CASSQDTSYDNEQFF.

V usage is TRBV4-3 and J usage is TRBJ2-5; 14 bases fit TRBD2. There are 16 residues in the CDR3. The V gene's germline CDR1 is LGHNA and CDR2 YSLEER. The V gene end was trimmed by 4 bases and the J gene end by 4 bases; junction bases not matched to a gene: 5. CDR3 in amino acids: CASSRGTSGSGETQYF. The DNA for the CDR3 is TGCGCCAGCAGCCGTGGGACTAGCGGGAGTGGAGAGACCCAGTACTTC.

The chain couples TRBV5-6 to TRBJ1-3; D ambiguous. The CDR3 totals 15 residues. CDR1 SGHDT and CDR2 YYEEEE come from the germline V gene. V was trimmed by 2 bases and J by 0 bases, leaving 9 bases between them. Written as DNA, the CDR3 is TGTGCCAGCAGCTTCCAGATTAGCTCTGGAAACACCATATATTTT. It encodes CASSFQISSGNTIYF.

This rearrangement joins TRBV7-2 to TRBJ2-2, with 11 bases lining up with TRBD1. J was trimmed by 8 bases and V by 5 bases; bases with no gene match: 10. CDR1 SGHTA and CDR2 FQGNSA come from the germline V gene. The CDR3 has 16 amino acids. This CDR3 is CASSPPGQGAAGELFF. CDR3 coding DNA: TGTGCCAGCAGCCCCCCCGGACAGGGGGCGGCGGGGGAGCTGTTTTTT.

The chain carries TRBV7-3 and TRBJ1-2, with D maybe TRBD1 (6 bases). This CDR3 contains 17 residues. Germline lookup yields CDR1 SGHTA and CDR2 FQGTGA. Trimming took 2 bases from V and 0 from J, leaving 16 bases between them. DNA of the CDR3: TGTGCCAGCAGCTTATATGGCAGGGGAGCGACTAACTATGGCTACACCTTC. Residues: CASSLYGRGATNYGYTF.

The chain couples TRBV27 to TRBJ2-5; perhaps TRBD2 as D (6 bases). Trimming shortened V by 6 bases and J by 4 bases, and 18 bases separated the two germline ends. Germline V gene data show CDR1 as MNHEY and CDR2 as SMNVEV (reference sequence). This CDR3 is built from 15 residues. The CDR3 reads CASSSRGGGAETQYF. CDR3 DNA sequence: TGTGCCAGCAGCAGCCGGGGAGGCGGGGCAGAGACCCAGTACTTC.

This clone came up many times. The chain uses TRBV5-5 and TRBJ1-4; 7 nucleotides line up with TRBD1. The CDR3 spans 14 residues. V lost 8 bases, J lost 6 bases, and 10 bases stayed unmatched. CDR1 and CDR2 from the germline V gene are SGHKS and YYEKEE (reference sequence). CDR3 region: CASTRQGKDEKLFF. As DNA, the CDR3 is TGTGCCAGTACCAGACAGGGAAAAGATGAAAAACTGTTTTTT.

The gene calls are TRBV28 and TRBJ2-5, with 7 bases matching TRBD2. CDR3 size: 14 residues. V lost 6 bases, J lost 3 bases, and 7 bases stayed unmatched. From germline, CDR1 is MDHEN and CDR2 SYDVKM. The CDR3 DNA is TGTGCCAGCAGGCCTTGGGCGGGGGAAGAGACCCAGTACTTC. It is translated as CASRPWAGEETQYF.

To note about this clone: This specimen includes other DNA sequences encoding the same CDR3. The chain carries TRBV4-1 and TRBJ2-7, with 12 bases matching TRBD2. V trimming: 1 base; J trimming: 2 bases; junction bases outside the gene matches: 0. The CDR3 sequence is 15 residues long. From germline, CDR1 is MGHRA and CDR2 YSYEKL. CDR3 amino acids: CASSQGLAGAYEQYF. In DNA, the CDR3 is TGCGCCAGCAGCCAAGGACTAGCGGGAGCCTACGAGCAGTACTTC.

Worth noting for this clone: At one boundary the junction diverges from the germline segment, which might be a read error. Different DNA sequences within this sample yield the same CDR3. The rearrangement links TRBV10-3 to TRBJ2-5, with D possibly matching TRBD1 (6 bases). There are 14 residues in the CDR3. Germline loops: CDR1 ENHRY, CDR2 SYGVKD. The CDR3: CAIKGRTDQETQYF. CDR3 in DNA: TGTGCCATCAAGGGAAGGACAGACCAAGAGACTCAGTACTTC.

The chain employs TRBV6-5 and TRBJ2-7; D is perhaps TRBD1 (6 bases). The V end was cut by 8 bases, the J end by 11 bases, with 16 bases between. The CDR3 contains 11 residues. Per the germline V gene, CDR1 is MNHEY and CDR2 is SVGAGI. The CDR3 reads CASGDIYSKYF. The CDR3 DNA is TGTGCCAGCGGGGACATCTACTCCAAGTACTTC.